Listed below are T cell receptor beta chains from one sample, sequenced in a study of T cells in localized non-small cell lung cancer. Some clones are missing from TCRdb's copy, which holds only in-frame ones; the method was immunoSEQ multiplex PCR. Here the sample spans over 40,000 clones, about nine tenths being singletons. The source material was peripheral blood, sampled before any cancer treatment. These receptors originate from a female donor of 60 years or more with stage I squamous cell lung carcinoma. The CDR3 runs from the conserved cysteine through the conserved F or W. The order of the fields is clone size, J gene, D gene, V gene, CDR3 protein, CDR3 DNA. A D gene is named only where the DNA matches it firmly. Rows may omit the clone size; those that give it use once, few, many or a size class.

NA	TRBJ2-7	TRBD2	TRBV10-3	CAISEAIAGAYEQYF	TGTGCCATCAGTGAGGCCATAGCGGGAGCCTACGAGCAGTACTTC
NA	TRBJ2-4	NA	TRBV14	CASSQGGTYIQYF	TGTGCCAGCAGCCAGGGGGGCACGTACATTCAGTACTTC
NA	TRBJ2-7	NA	TRBV9	CASSPGADARYEQYF	TGTGCCAGCAGCCCGGGAGCGGACGCGAGGTACGAGCAGTACTTC
NA	TRBJ2-1	TRBD2	TRBV5-1	CASSLPGTSAYNEQFF	TGCGCCAGCAGCTTGCCCGGGACTAGCGCGTACAATGAGCAGTTCTTC
NA	TRBJ2-3	NA	TRBV5-1	CASSLEHSNTDTQYF	TGCGCCAGCAGCTTGGAGCACAGTAACACAGATACGCAGTATTTT
NA	TRBJ1-1	NA	TRBV7-3	CASSLTEGRAFF	TGTGCCAGCAGCTTAACGGAGGGAAGAGCTTTCTTT
NA	TRBJ2-7	TRBD1	TRBV6-5	CASSRDRGYEQYF	TGTGCCAGCAGCCGGGACAGGGGATACGAGCAGTACTTC
NA	TRBJ2-1	TRBD2	TRBV7-2	CASSLLGLAINEQFF	TGTGCCAGCAGCTTACTGGGACTAGCTATAAATGAGCAGTTCTTC
NA	TRBJ2-1	NA	TRBV7-7	CASSFRRGNEQFF	TGTGCTAGCAGCTTTAGGCGGGGCAATGAGCAGTTCTTC
few	TRBJ1-2	TRBD1	TRBV7-3	CASRPTGEGFYGYTF	TGTGCCAGCAGACCCACAGGGGAAGGATTCTATGGCTACACCTTC
NA	TRBJ1-1	TRBD1	TRBV19	CASRRQGDTEAFF	TGTGCCAGTAGGAGGCAGGGGGACACTGAAGCTTTCTTT
NA	TRBJ1-5	NA	TRBV6-5	CASSYSDSMDQPQHF	TGTGCCAGCAGTTACTCCGACAGCATGGATCAGCCCCAGCATTTT
NA	TRBJ1-2	TRBD1	TRBV6-5	CASSLGQGGNYGYTF	TGTGCCAGCAGCCTCGGACAGGGTGGAAACTATGGCTACACCTTC
NA	TRBJ2-3	NA	TRBV5-6	CASSLGTLRTDTQYF	TGTGCCAGCAGCTTGGGGACCCTTCGGACAGATACGCAGTATTTT
few	TRBJ1-2	NA	TRBV11-2	CASSLAPSYGYTF	TGTGCCAGCAGCTTAGCCCCGTCCTATGGCTACACCTTC
NA	TRBJ1-4	TRBD1	TRBV25-1	CASSRDSVMKKLFF	TGTGCCAGCAGTCGGGACAGCGTAATGAAGAAACTGTTTTTT
NA	TRBJ2-7	TRBD2	TRBV5-4	CASRHGTSGILLGREQYF	TGTGCCAGCAGACACGGGACTAGCGGGATTTTACTGGGTCGCGAGCAGTACTTC
NA	TRBJ1-1	TRBD1	TRBV5-4	CASSLARDRAPNTEAFF	TGTGCCAGCAGCTTGGCCCGGGACAGGGCCCCGAACACTGAAGCTTTCTTT
NA	TRBJ2-1	TRBD2	TRBV5-4	CATSRVGGRIAEQFF	TGTGCCACCTCTCGGGTAGGCGGGAGAATCGCTGAGCAGTTCTTC
NA	TRBJ1-2	NA	TRBV7-8	CASSLLGALYGYTF	TGTGCCAGCAGCCTCCTTGGGGCCCTCTATGGCTACACCTTC
NA	TRBJ2-7	TRBD2	TRBV7-9	CASSGLAGGRYEQYF	TGTGCCAGCAGCGGACTAGCGGGAGGGCGCTACGAGCAGTACTTC
NA	TRBJ1-1	NA	TRBV6-6	CASVEARANTEAFF	TGTGCCAGCGTTGAGGCGCGGGCAAACACTGAAGCTTTCTTT
NA	TRBJ2-1	TRBD2	TRBV11-3	CASSSGTSGRFHEQFF	TGTGCCAGCAGCTCGGGGACTAGCGGGAGGTTCCATGAGCAGTTCTTC
NA	TRBJ2-5	NA	TRBV11-2	CASSLAETQYF	TGTGCCAGCAGCTTAGCGGAGACCCAGTACTTC
NA	TRBJ2-7	NA	TRBV30	CAWSPRGGGTTYEQYF	TGTGCCTGGAGCCCGAGGGGAGGCGGAACTACCTACGAGCAGTACTTC
NA	TRBJ1-2	NA	TRBV10-3	CASSPDNGYGYTF	TGTGCCAGCAGTCCGGACAACGGCTATGGCTACACCTTC
few	TRBJ2-3	TRBD2	TRBV7-9	CASSLAGLGTDTQYF	TGTGCCAGCAGCTTAGCAGGACTAGGAACAGATACGCAGTATTTT
NA	TRBJ2-5	NA	TRBV7-8	CASSLNRFETQYF	TGTGCCAGCAGCTTAAACAGGTTCGAGACCCAGTACTTC
NA	TRBJ1-2	NA	TRBV30	CAWSVVRGGYGYTF	TGTGCCTGGAGTGTAGTTCGGGGTGGGTATGGCTACACCTTC
NA	TRBJ2-2	NA	TRBV7-3	CASTPGPRLGELFF	TGTGCCAGCACCCCGGGACCGCGGCTCGGGGAGCTGTTTTTT
NA	TRBJ2-7	NA	TRBV5-4	CASSSGGWDSLYEQYF	TGTGCCAGCAGCTCTGGAGGGTGGGACAGTCTCTACGAGCAGTACTTC
NA	TRBJ1-2	NA	TRBV19	CASNRDGGSGGYTF	TGTGCCAGTAATAGAGATGGGGGTTCGGGTGGCTACACCTTC
NA	TRBJ1-5	TRBD1	TRBV19	CATEEQGRGHQPQHF	TGTGCCACCGAAGAACAGGGCAGGGGGCATCAGCCCCAGCATTTT
NA	TRBJ1-1	NA	TRBV5-1	CASSLDRANTEAFF	TGCGCCAGCAGCTTGGACAGGGCGAACACTGAAGCTTTCTTT
NA	TRBJ1-1	NA	TRBV30	CAWSGDTEAFF	TGTGCCTGGAGTGGTGACACTGAAGCTTTCTTT
NA	TRBJ2-1	NA	TRBV27	CASSSIGLASGEQFF	TGTGCCAGCAGTTCGATAGGACTGGCATCGGGTGAGCAGTTCTTC
NA	TRBJ2-2	NA	TRBV14	CASSQLTLRTGELFF	TGTGCCAGCAGCCAATTGACGCTGCGAACCGGGGAGCTGTTTTTT
NA	TRBJ2-7	NA	TRBV6-5	CASSYRQSYEQYF	TGTGCCAGCAGTTACCGACAGTCCTACGAGCAGTACTTC
NA	TRBJ1-3	TRBD1	TRBV5-1	CASSLPRQGVGNTIYF	TGCGCCAGCAGCCTACCGAGACAGGGAGTAGGAAACACCATATATTTT
NA	TRBJ2-3	NA	TRBV19	CASSIRRDTQYF	TGTGCCAGTAGTATTCGAAGGGATACGCAGTATTTT
NA	TRBJ2-1	TRBD2	TRBV4-2	CASSQDRTSGVYNEQFF	TGTGCCAGCAGCCAAGATAGGACTAGCGGGGTTTACAATGAGCAGTTCTTC
NA	TRBJ1-3	TRBD1	TRBV5-1	CASSDRGSGNTIYF	TGCGCCAGCAGTGACAGGGGTTCCGGAAACACCATATATTTT
NA	TRBJ1-5	NA	TRBV6-1	CASSEALTGGRQPQHF	TGTGCCAGCAGTGAAGCCCTAACGGGCGGGCGGCAGCCCCAGCATTTT